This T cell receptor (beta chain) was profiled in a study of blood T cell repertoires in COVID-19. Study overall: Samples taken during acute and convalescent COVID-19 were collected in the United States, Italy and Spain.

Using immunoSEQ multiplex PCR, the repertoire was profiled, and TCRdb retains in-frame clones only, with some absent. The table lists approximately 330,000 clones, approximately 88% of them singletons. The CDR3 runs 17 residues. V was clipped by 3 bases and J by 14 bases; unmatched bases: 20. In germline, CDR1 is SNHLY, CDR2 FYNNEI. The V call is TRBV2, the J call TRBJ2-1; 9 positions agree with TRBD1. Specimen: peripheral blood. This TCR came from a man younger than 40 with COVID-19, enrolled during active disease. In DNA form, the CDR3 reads TGTGCCAGCAGTGATGTCTTCGCGGTGTTGGACAGGGGTAAGGAGTTCTTC. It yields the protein CASSDVFAVLDRGKEFF.